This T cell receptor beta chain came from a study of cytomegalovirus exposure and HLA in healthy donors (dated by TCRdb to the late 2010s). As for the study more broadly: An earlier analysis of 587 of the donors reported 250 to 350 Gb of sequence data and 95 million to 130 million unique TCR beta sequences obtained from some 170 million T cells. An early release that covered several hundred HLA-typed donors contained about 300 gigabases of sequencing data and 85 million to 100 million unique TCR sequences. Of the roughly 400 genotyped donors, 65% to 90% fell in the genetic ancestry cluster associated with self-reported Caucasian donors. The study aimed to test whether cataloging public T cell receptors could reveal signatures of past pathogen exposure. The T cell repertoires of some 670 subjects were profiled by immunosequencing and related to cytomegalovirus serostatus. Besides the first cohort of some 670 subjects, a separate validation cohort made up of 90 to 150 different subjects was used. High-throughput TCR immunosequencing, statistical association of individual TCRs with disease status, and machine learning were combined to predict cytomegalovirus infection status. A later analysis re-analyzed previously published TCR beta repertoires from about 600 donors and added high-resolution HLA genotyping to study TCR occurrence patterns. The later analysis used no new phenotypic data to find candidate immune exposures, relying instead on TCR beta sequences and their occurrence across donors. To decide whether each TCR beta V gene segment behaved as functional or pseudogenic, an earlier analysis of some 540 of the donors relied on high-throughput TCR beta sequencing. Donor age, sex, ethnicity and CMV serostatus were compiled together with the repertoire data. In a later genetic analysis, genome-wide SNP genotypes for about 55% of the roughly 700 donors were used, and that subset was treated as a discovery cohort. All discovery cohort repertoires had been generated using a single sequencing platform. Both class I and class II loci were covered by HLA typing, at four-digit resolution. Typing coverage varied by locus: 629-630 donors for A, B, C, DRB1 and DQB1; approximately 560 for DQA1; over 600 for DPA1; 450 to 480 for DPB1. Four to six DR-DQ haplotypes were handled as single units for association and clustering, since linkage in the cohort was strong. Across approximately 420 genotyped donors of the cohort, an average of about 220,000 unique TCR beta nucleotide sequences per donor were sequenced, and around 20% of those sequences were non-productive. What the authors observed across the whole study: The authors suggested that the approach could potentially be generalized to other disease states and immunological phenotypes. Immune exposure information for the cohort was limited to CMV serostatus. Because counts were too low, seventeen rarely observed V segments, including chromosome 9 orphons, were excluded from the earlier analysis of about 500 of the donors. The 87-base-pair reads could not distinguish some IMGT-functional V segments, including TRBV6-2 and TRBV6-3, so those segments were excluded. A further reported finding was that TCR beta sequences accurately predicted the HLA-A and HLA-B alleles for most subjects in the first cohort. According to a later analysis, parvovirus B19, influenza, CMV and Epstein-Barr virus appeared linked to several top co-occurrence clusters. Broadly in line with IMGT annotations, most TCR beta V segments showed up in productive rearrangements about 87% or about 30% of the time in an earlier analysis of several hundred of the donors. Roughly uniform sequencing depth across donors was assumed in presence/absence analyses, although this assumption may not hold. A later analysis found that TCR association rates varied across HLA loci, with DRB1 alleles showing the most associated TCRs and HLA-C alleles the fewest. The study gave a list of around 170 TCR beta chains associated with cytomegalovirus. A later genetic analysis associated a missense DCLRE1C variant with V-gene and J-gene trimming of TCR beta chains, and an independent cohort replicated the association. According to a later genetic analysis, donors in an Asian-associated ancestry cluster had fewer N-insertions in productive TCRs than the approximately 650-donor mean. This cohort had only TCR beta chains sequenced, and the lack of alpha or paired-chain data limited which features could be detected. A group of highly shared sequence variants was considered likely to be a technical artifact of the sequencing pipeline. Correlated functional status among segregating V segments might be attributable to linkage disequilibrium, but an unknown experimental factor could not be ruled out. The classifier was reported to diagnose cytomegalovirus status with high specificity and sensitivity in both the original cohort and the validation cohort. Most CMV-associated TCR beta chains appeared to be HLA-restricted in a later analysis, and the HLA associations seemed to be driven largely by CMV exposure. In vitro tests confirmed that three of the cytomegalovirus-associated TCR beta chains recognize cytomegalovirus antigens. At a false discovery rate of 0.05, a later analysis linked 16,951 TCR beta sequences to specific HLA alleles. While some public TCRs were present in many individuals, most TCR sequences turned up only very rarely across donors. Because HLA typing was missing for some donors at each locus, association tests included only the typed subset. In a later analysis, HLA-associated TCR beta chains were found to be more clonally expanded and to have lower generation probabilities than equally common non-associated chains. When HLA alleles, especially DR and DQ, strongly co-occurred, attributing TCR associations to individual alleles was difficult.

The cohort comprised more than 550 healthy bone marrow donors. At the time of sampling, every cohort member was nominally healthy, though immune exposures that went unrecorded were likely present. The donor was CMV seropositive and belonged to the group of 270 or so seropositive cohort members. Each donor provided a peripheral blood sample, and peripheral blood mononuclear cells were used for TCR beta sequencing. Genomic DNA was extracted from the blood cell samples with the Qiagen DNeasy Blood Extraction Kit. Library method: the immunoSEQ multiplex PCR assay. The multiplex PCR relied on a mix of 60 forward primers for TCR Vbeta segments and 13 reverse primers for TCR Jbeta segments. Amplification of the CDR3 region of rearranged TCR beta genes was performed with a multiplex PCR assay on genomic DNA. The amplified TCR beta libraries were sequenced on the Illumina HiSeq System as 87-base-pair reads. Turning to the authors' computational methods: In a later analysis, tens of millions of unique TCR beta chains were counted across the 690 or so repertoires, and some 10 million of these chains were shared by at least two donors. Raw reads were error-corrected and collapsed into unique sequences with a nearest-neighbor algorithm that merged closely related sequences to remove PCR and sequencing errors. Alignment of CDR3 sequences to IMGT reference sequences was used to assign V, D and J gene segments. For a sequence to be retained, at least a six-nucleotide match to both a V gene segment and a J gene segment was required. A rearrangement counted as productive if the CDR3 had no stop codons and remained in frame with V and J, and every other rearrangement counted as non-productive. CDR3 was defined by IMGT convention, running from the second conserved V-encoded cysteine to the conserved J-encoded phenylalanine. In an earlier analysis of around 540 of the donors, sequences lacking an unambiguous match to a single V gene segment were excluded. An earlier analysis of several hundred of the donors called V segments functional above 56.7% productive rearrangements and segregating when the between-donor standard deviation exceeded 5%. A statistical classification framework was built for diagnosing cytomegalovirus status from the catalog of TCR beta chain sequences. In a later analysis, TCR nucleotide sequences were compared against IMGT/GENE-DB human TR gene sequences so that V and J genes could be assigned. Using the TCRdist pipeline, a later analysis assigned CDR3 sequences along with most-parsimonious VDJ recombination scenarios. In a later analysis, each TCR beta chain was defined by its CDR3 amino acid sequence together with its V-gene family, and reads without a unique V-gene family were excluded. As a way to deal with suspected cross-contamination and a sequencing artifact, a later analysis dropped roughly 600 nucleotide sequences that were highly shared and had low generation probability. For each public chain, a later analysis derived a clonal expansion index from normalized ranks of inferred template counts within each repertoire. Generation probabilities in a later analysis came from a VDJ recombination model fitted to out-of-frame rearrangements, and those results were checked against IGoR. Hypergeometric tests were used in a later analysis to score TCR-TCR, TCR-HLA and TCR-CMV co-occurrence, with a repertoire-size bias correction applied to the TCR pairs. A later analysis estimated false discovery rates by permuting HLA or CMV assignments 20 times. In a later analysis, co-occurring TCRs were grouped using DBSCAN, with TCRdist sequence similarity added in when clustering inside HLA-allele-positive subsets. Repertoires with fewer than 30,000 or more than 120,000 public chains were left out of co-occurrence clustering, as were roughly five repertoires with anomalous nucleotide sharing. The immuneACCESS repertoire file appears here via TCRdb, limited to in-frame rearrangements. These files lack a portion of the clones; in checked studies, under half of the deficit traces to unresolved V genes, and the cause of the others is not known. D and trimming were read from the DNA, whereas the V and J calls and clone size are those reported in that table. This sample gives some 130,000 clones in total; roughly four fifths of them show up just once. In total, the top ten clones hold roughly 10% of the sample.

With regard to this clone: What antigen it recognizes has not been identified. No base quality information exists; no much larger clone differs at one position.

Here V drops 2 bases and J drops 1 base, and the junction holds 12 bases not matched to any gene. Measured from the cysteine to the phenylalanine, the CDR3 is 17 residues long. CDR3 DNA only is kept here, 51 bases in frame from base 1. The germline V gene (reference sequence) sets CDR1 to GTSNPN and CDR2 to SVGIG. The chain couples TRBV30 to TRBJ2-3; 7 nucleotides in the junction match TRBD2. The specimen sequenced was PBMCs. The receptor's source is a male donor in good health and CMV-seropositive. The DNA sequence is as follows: TGTGCCTGGAGTACTGCGGGAGCACAGAAAGGCACAGATACGCAGTATTTT. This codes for CAWSTAGAQKGTDTQYF.